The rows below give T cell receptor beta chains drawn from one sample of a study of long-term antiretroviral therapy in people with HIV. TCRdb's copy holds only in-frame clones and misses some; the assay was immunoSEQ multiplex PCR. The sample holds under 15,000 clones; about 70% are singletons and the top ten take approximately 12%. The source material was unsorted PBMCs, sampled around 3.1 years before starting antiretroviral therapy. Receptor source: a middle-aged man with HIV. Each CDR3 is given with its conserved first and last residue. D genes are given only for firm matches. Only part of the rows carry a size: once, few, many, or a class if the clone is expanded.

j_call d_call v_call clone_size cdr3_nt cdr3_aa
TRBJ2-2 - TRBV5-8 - TGTGCCAGCAGCAACCAGGGGGGGACCGGGGAGCTGTTTTTT CASSNQGGTGELFF
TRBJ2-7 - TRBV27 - TGTGCCAGCAGTTTAGCGGCAGGGGATTACGAGCAGTACTTC CASSLAAGDYEQYF
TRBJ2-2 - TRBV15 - TGTGCCACCAGCAGAGAGTCCTCGAACACCGGGGAGCTGTTTTTT CATSRESSNTGELFF
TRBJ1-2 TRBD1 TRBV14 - TGTGCCAGCAGCCGGACAGGGGGCGAGGGATATGGCTACACCTTC CASSRTGGEGYGYTF
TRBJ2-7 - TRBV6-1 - TGTGCCAGCAGTCCTCTCCACGAGCAGTACTTC CASSPLHEQYF
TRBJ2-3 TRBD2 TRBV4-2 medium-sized TGTGCCAGCAGCCAAGAACTAGCGGGAGGGGGCACAGATACGCAGTATTTT CASSQELAGGGTDTQYF
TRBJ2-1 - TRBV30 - TGTGCCTGGAACAAGGGTAGCTCCTACAATGAGCAGTTCTTC CAWNKGSSYNEQFF
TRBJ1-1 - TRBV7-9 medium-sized TGTGCCATCGTGTGGGGGAAGGGGGCTGAAGCTTTCTTT CAIVWGKGAEAFF
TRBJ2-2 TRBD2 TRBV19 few TGTGCCAGTAGTAAGGCGGGAGGAACCGGGGAGCTGTTTTTT CASSKAGGTGELFF
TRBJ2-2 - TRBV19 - TGTGCCAGTAGTCCGGGGACGGCTCTGACCGAGAACACCGGGGAGCTGTTTTTT CASSPGTALTENTGELFF
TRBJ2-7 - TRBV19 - TGTGCCAGTAGTATAATCGGGGCCCCTCTCGAGCAGTACTTC CASSIIGAPLEQYF
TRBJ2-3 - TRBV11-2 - TGTGCCAGCAGCTTTGGGGGGCGCGGGACAGATACGCAGTATTTT CASSFGGRGTDTQYF
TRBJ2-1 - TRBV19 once TGTGCCAGTAAGGTAGGGAGCCCCACCTACAATGAGCAGTTCTTC CASKVGSPTYNEQFF
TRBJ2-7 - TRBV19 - TGTGCCAGTAGTCGACATACCCTACAGTTCTCCTACGAGCAGTACTTC CASSRHTLQFSYEQYF
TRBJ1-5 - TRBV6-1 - TGTGCCACCTCTCAAGACCGTTATAGCAATCAGCCCCAGCATTTT CATSQDRYSNQPQHF
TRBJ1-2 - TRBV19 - TGTGCCAGTAGTGGGGCCAACTATGGCTACACCTTC CASSGANYGYTF
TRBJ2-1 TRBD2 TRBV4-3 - TGCGCCAGCAGCCGCCAACTAGCGGGAGTTTACAATGAGCAGTTCTTC CASSRQLAGVYNEQFF
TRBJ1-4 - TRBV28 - TGTGCCAGCAGTCCAGGGGTTACAACTAATGAAAAACTGTTTTTT CASSPGVTTNEKLFF
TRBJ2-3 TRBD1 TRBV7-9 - TGTGCCAGCAGCTTATGGGGACAGGGAACGACTACGCAGTATTTT CASSLWGQGTTTQYF
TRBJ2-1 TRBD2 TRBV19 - TGTGCCAGTAGTGAAGCGGGGGTCTACAATGAGCAGTTCTTC CASSEAGVYNEQFF
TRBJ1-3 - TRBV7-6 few TGTGCCAGCAGCTTAGATAACAGGGTGACCTCTGGAAACACCATATATTTT CASSLDNRVTSGNTIYF
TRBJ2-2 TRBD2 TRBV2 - TGTGCCAGCAGTTGGACTAGCGACACCGGGGAGCTGTTTTTT CASSWTSDTGELFF
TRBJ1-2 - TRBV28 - TGTGCCAGCAGTTACCGGGACAAGATTCAACCCGGCTACACCTTC CASSYRDKIQPGYTF